These T cell receptor beta chains were read from a single sample in a study of cytomegalovirus exposure and HLA in healthy donors. Assay used: immunoSEQ multiplex PCR; TCRdb lists only in-frame clones, some missing. This table has about 250,000 clones, around 65% appearing once. The specimen was PBMCs. The receptor set was obtained from a female donor in good health and CMV-seronegative. Each CDR3 is given without its conserved first and last residue. D genes are given only for firm matches.

v_call,d_call,j_call,cdr3_aa
TRBV14,-,TRBJ2-7,ASSSIARVVEQY
TRBV20-1,-,-,SARNSYEQY
TRBV5-6,TRBD1,TRBJ1-3,ASSLAGQGGKAGNTIY
TRBV6-5,-,TRBJ2-7,ASSYGVKEGSEQY
TRBV7-9,-,TRBJ2-5,ASSFYRQAGEETQY
TRBV28,TRBD1,TRBJ1-3,ASSLGQYSGNTIY
TRBV28,TRBD2,TRBJ2-7,ASRTSIAGEGFSYEQY
TRBV5-1,TRBD2,TRBJ2-1,ASSFGDTSGYNEQF
TRBV9,TRBD2,TRBJ2-7,ASSVEGTSATYEQY
TRBV5-6,-,TRBJ2-4,ASISLRTEQAKNIQY
TRBV25-1,-,TRBJ1-1,ASSALGVGDTEAF
TRBV18,-,TRBJ2-2,ASSPSFVQGDTGELF
TRBV6-5,-,TRBJ2-7,ASSPGHLSYEQY
TRBV6-4,TRBD2,TRBJ2-1,ASSDYPSGSLHNEQF
TRBV6-5,TRBD1,TRBJ1-6,ASSRDRAGSPLH
TRBV19,TRBD2,TRBJ2-7,ASSPPQYTSGRHSYEQY
TRBV19,TRBD1,TRBJ2-1,ASSTPYRGGAYNEQF
TRBV21-1,-,TRBJ1-1,ASSSRQGGTEAF
TRBV19,TRBD2,TRBJ2-3,ASSYGLATDTQY
TRBV19,-,TRBJ1-5,ASSKNAGALNQPQH
TRBV6-1,-,TRBJ2-2,ASNPGLLNTGELF
TRBV2,-,TRBJ1-1,ASTWGGSTEAF
TRBV29-1,TRBD2,TRBJ2-5,SVPPKGRGTSGGQETQY
TRBV28,-,TRBJ2-7,ASSLSYGVGYEQY
TRBV15,TRBD2,TRBJ2-3,ATSRYGLAESPPDTQY
TRBV19,-,TRBJ2-1,ASSIAPVASSYNEQF
TRBV7-9,TRBD2,TRBJ2-7,ASSPVTGLALYEQY
TRBV4-1,TRBD1,TRBJ1-1,ASSRFRDRVDTEAF
TRBV6-6,-,TRBJ1-3,ASSYSRTDSGNTIY
TRBV9,-,TRBJ1-2,ASSVGGREDRVNYGYT
TRBV19,-,TRBJ2-1,ASSNPGTTYNEQF
TRBV11-2,-,TRBJ2-7,ASSLGSRGSEQY
TRBV4-1,TRBD2,TRBJ2-3,ASSLSGTSGTTDTQY
TRBV9,TRBD1,TRBJ1-5,ASSVGTGDQPQH
TRBV6-5,-,TRBJ2-7,ASSYSRAQYEQY
TRBV7-9,-,TRBJ2-2,ASSFRTDYTGELF
TRBV19,-,TRBJ1-5,ASSIFRGDNQPQH
TRBV5-1,-,TRBJ2-6,ASSFPHPSGANVLT
TRBV13,TRBD1,TRBJ2-1,ASSLYGTGRDEQF
TRBV5-1,TRBD2,TRBJ2-7,ASRNRTSGDYEQY
TRBV2,TRBD1,TRBJ1-5,ASSEAWDSLIRGPQH